Listed here are 8 T cell receptor beta chains from one sample, sequenced in a study of control samples from healthy donors and cancer patients. Sequencing used immunoSEQ multiplex PCR; TCRdb keeps in-frame clones, though not all of them. The sample carries 390,000 or so clones, 80% to 95% recorded once. Sequencing was done on a sample of PBMCs. These receptors all stem from a man aged 35-49 years with head and neck cancer.

The chain joins TRBV27 to TRBJ2-7; 8 bases are a match to TRBD2. The J segment lost 4 bases and the V segment lost 2 bases, leaving 1 base of the junction unmatched. This CDR3 is built from 13 residues. The germline V gene has CDR1 MNHEY and CDR2 SMNVEV (reference sequence). The CDR3 is CASSLASGYEQYF. CDR3 coding DNA: TGTGCCAGCAGTTTAGCTAGCGGGTACGAGCAGTACTTC.

The rearrangement joins TRBV6-4 to TRBJ1-5, with 9 bases matching TRBD1. Germline V gene lookup returns CDR1 MRHNA and CDR2 SNTAGT. V lost 3 bases and J lost 11; bases outside the gene matches: 14. CDR3 size: 16 residues. Written as DNA, the CDR3 is TGTGCCAGCAGTGAAATTCCGGGACAGGGTTCAGGGGCCCAGCATTTT. Protein product: CASSEIPGQGSGAQHF.

The V and J genes are TRBV30 and TRBJ2-7, with 7 bases fitting TRBD1. CDR3 length equals 13 residues. CDR1 and CDR2 (germline): GTSNPN, SVGIG (reference sequence). V was clipped by 5 bases and J by 4 bases; unmatched bases: 8. CDR3 in amino acids: CAWGAGGVYEQYF. CDR3 nucleotide sequence: TGTGCCTGGGGTGCAGGGGGAGTGTACGAGCAGTACTTC.

This clone has only one observation. V gene TRBV10-3 combines with J gene TRBJ2-1; no firm D call. Trimming left V 3 bases short and J 5 bases short, with 2 bases between. The CDR3 has 11 amino acids. Germline CDR1 and CDR2: ENHRY and SYGVKD. The CDR3 loop is CAISEDNEQFF. The DNA for the CDR3 is TGTGCCATCAGTGAAGACAATGAGCAGTTCTTC.

The chain carries TRBV3-1 (or the pseudogene TRBV3-2) and TRBJ2-1; D is possibly TRBD2 (6 bases). V dropped 0 bases and J dropped 3 bases, with 9 bases sitting between them. There are 15 residues in the CDR3. CDR1 is LGHDT and CDR2 is YNNKEL in the germline V gene (reference sequence). DNA of the CDR3: TGTGCCAGCAGCCAAGATTCGGGGGACTACAATGAGCAGTTCTTC. Protein: CASSQDSGDYNEQFF.

V is TRBV5-1 and J is TRBJ2-2, with D possibly being TRBD1 (6 bases). CDR1 SGHRS and CDR2 YFSETQ come from the germline V gene. The CDR3 length is 15 residues. Deletions cut 3 bases from V and 3 bases from J, with 12 bases between. CDR3 sequence (DNA): TGCGCCAGCAGCTCCGACAGGAGTGACACCGGGGAGCTGTTTTTT. Protein: CASSSDRSDTGELFF.

This clone has only one observation. The chain links TRBV6-5 to TRBJ1-1; D is perhaps TRBD1 (5 bases). Trimming took off 3 bases at V and 5 bases at J, with 16 bases between the two ends. This CDR3 comprises 15 residues. The germline gives CDR1 MNHEY, CDR2 SVGAGI. The CDR3 DNA follows: TGTGCCAGCAGTTATTCCGACAGTCGGAAAACTGAAGCTTTCTTT. This translates into CASSYSDSRKTEAFF.

This clone was seen once. The V gene is TRBV5-4, the J gene TRBJ1-6, with a possible D match to TRBD1 (5 bases). This CDR3 has 16 residues. The V end lost 3 bases, the J end lost 9 bases, and 19 bases lay between the germline ends. Germline-derived CDR1 and CDR2 are SGHNT and YYREEE (reference sequence). CDR3 region: CASSSGRASGSSPLHF. The CDR3 bases are TGTGCCAGCAGCTCTGGCAGGGCCTCGGGTAGTTCACCCCTCCACTTT.